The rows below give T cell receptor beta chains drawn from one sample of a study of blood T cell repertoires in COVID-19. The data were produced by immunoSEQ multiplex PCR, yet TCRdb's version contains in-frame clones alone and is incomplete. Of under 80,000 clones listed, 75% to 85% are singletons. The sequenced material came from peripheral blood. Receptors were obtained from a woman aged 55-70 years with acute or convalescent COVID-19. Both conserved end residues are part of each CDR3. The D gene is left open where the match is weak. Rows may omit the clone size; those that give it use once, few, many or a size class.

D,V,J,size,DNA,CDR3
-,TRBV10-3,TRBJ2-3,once,TGTGCCATCAGGGCGACTACAGGCACAGATACGCAGTATTTT,CAIRATTGTDTQYF
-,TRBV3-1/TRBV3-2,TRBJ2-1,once,TGTGCCAGCAGCCAAGATCTTCTTGCGGGCGATGAGCAGTTCTTC,CASSQDLLAGDEQFF
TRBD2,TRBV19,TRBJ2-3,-,TGTGCCAGTAGTATCAGGACTAGCGGGGGGGCTGATACGCAGTATTTT,CASSIRTSGGADTQYF
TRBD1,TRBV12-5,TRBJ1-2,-,TGTGCTAGTGGCCCCGACAGGGACTATGGCTACACCTTC,CASGPDRDYGYTF
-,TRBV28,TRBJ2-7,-,TGTGCCAGCAGTTTTCCGGGGGACGAGCAGTACTTC,CASSFPGDEQYF
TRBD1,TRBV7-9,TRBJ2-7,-,TGTGCCAGCAGCTCGGGGACAGGGGTCCCCGAGCAGTACTTC,CASSSGTGVPEQYF
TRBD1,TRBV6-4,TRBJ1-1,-,TGTGCCAGCAGTGAATTCAGGGGGAGCACTGAAGCTTTCTTT,CASSEFRGSTEAFF
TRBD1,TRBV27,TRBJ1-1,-,TGTGCCAGCAGTTCAGGGGGCTTGAACACTGAAGCTTTCTTT,CASSSGGLNTEAFF
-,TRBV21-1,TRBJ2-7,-,TGTGCCAGCAGGTACAGGGGGCCCTACGAGCAGTACTTC,CASRYRGPYEQYF
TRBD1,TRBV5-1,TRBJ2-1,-,TGCGCCAGCAGCGCAGGTCGAGTGACAGGGGACTCCTACAATGAGCAGTTCTTC,CASSAGRVTGDSYNEQFF